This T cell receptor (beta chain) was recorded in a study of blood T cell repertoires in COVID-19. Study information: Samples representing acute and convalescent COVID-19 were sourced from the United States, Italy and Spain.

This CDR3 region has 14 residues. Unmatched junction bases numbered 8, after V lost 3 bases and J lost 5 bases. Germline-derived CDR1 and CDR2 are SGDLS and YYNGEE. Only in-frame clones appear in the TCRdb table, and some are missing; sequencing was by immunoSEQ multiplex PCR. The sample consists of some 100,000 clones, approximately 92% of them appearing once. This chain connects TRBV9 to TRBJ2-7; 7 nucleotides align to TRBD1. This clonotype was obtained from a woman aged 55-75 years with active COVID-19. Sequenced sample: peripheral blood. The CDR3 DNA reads TGTGCCAGCAGCGAACGACAGGGATCAGACGAGCAGTACTTC. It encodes CASSERQGSDEQYF.